This T cell receptor (beta chain) was recovered during a study of identical twins. Notes on this clonotype: The antigen remains unidentified.

Each cDNA held unique molecular identifiers, and template switching gave it a universal primer site. TCRdb itself ran the 5' RACE reads through MiXCR, one entry per CDR3 protein. Seen here are under 450,000 distinct CDR3 sequences, around 18% observed once, and the top ten hold roughly 12%. The V end lost 5 bases, the J end lost 0 bases, and 10 bases lay between the germline ends. The germline V gene has CDR1 SGHVS and CDR2 FQNEAQ. The CDR3 consists of 14 residues. General study results and limits: There was an excess of low generation probability in the out-of-frame alpha sequences that twins shared. Sequences that were beta out-of-frame showed weaker excess twin sharing.

The rearrangement links TRBV7-8 to TRBJ1-1; a weak D match, TRBD1 (6 bases). Sequenced input: naive T cells sorted from blood. The TCR was taken from a man in his fifties in good health. DNA for the CDR3: TGTGCCAGCAGCGCAACAGGGTTGAACACTGAAGCTTTCTTT. Protein: CASSATGLNTEAFF.